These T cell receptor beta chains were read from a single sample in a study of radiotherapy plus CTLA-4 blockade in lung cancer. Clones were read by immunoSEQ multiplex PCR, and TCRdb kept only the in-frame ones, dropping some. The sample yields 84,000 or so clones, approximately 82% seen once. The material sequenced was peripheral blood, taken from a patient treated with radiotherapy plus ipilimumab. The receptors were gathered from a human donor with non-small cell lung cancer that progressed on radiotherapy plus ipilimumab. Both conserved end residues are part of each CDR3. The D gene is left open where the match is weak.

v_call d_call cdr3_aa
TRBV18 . CASSPVAVPYGYTF
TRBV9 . CASSVGATNTGELFF
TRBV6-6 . CASSQTGATTEAFF
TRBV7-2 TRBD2 CASSWGGTSGSNEQFF
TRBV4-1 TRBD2 CASSRGGLETQYF
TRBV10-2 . CASSVTTSNNQPQHF
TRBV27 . CASSLYQGFNSYEQYF
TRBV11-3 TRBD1 CASSPTGASYEQYF
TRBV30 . CAWSDGLSLAEELFF
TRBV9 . CASSVAPFGGDSSYEQYF
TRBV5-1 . CASSLTGYEKLFF
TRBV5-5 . CASNLGGEKLFF
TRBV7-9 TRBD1 CASSQDRGVDTF
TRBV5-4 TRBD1 CASSRPGTGGTEAFF
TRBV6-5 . CASSPLSGLVYF
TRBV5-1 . CASSLGGSTNEKLFF
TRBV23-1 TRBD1 CASTPGGAPNSNQPQHF
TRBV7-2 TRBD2 CASSGLSRGGLREQYF
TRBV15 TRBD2 CATSRALAGGETQYF
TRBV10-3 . CAIREGVSTDTQYF
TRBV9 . CASSAPLSGEQYF
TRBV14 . CASSQVANYGYTF
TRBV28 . CASSSPGMWQPQHF
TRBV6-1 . CASKPGGGEQYF
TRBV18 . CASSPIRDGNSPLHF
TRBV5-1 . CASSLSGAGTEAFF
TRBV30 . CAWSLLRGADSPLHF
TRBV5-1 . CASSLDRAYIQYF
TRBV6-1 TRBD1 CASIRDRVNQPQHF
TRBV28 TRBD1 CASTADREVTEAFF
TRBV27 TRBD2 CASSLSQGLAGAETQYF
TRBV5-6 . CASSLASGEEGYTF
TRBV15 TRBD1 CATSNRDSGSPLHF
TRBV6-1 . CASSDWDTSSYEQYF
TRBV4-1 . CASSQDVLGAQYF
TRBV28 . CASRTARTGYGYTF
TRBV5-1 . CASSLNTGNTDTQYF
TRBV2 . CASRRTLDTQYF
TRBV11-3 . CASSLEGGTEAFF
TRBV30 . CACSISPVGAGYTF
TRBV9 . CASSPWGNTEAFF